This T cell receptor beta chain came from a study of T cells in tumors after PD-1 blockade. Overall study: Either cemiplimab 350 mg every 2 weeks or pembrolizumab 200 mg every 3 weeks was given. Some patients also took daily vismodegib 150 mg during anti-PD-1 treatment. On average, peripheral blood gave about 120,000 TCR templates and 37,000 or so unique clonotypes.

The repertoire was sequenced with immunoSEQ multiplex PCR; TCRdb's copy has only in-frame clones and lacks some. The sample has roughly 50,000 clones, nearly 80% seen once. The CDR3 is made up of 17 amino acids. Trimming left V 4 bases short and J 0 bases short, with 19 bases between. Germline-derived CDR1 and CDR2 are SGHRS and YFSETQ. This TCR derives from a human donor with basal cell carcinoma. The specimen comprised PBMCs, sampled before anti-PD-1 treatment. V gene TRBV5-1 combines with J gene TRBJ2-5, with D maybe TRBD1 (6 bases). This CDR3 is CASSPSWQGRNQETQYF. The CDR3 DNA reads TGCGCCAGCAGCCCATCGTGGCAGGGGCGAAACCAAGAGACCCAGTACTTC.